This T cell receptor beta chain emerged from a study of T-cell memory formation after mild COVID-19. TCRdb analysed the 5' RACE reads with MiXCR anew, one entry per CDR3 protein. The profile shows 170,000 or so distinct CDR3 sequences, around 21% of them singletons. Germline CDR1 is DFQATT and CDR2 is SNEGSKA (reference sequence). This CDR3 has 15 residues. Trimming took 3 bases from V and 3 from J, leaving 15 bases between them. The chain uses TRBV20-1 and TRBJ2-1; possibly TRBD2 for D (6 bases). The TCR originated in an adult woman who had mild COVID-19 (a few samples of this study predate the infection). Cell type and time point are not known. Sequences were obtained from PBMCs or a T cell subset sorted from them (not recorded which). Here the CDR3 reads CSASGFASDYNEQFF. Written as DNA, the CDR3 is TGCAGTGCTAGTGGGTTCGCTAGCGACTACAATGAGCAGTTCTTC.